This is a list of T cell receptor beta chains from one sample in a study of T-cell memory formation after mild COVID-19. One entry per CDR3 protein, called by TCRdb with MiXCR from the 5' RACE reads. Here the sample spans approximately 260,000 distinct CDR3 sequences, around 17% being singletons. Sequenced sample: PBMCs or a T cell subset sorted from them (not recorded which). These receptor sequences come from a man aged 18-30 years who had mild COVID-19 (a few samples of this study predate the infection). Cell type and time point are not known. Each CDR3 is given with its conserved first and last residue. Fields, in order: D gene, V gene, clone size, J gene, CDR3 protein, CDR3 DNA. A D gene is named only where the DNA matches it firmly. Clone size is shown for a subset of rows, as once, few, many or a class of expanded clone.

D: -; V: TRBV4-1; size: few; J: TRBJ2-3; CDR3: CASSQDADTDTQYF; DNA: TGCGCCAGCAGCCAAGATGCGGACACAGATACGCAGTATTTT
D: TRBD2; V: TRBV5-1; size: -; J: TRBJ2-1; CDR3: CASSGGGATDEQFF; DNA: TGCGCCAGCAGCGGCGGGGGGGCGACAGATGAGCAGTTCTTC
D: -; V: TRBV13; size: few; J: TRBJ1-1; CDR3: CASSVEGSEAFF; DNA: TGTGCCAGCAGCGTAGAGGGGTCTGAAGCTTTCTTT
D: -; V: TRBV12-3/TRBV12-4; size: few; J: TRBJ2-4; CDR3: CASSPLADIQYF; DNA: TGTGCCAGCAGCCCATTAGCGGACATTCAGTACTTC
D: -; V: TRBV5-5; size: many; J: TRBJ1-1; CDR3: CASSKGNTEAFF; DNA: TGTGCCAGCAGTAAGGGAAACACTGAAGCTTTCTTT
D: -; V: TRBV7-2; size: -; J: TRBJ1-2; CDR3: CASSLHASPGYTF; DNA: TGTGCCAGCAGCTTACACGCCTCTCCTGGCTACACCTTC
D: -; V: TRBV6-5; size: few; J: TRBJ2-5; CDR3: CASRHQDRETQYF; DNA: TGTGCCAGCAGGCACCAGGACCGAGAGACCCAGTACTTC
D: -; V: TRBV3-1; size: few; J: TRBJ1-4; CDR3: CASSLSTSNEKLFF; DNA: TGTGCCAGCAGCCTGTCCACTTCTAATGAAAAACTGTTTTTT
D: TRBD2; V: TRBV4-1; size: few; J: TRBJ2-3; CDR3: CASSQDPGGSTDTQYF; DNA: TGCGCCAGCAGCCAAGACCCCGGGGGGAGCACAGATACGCAGTATTTT
D: TRBD2; V: TRBV11-2; size: few; J: TRBJ2-3; CDR3: CASSPNRGVADTQYF; DNA: TGTGCCAGCAGCCCAAACCGGGGGGTAGCAGATACGCAGTATTTT
D: TRBD1; V: TRBV4-1; size: few; J: TRBJ2-3; CDR3: CASSQLVTGSTDTQYF; DNA: TGCGCCAGCAGCCAATTGGTGACAGGGAGCACAGATACGCAGTATTTT
D: -; V: TRBV12-3/TRBV12-4; size: few; J: TRBJ2-6; CDR3: CASSPARRVLTF; DNA: TGTGCCAGCAGTCCGGCCAGACGGGTCCTGACTTTC
D: -; V: TRBV2; size: -; J: TRBJ2-3; CDR3: CASNGLRTDTQYF; DNA: TGTGCCAGCAACGGCTTACGCACAGATACGCAGTATTTT
D: -; V: TRBV28; size: -; J: TRBJ2-3; CDR3: CATRDDTDTQYF; DNA: TGTGCCACCAGGGACGACACAGATACGCAGTATTTT
D: TRBD2; V: TRBV5-1; size: -; J: TRBJ2-1; CDR3: CASTRLAGGSSYNEQFF; DNA: TGCGCCAGCACTCGACTAGCGGGGGGTAGCTCCTACAATGAGCAGTTCTTC
D: TRBD1; V: TRBV7-3; size: -; J: TRBJ2-1; CDR3: CASSPPGTGFDEQFF; DNA: TGTGCCAGCAGCCCTCCCGGGACAGGGTTCGACGAGCAGTTCTTC
D: TRBD2; V: TRBV7-2; size: -; J: TRBJ2-5; CDR3: CASSEGLAGIQETQYF; DNA: TGTGCCAGCAGTGAAGGACTAGCGGGGATTCAAGAGACCCAGTACTTC
D: TRBD2; V: TRBV4-1; size: -; J: TRBJ2-2; CDR3: CASSRGAGGPIYTGELFF; DNA: TGCGCCAGCAGCCGTGGAGCGGGGGGGCCGATATACACCGGGGAGCTGTTTTTT
D: -; V: TRBV24-1; size: few; J: TRBJ2-2; CDR3: CATSWGNTGELFF; DNA: TGTGCCACCAGTTGGGGGAACACCGGGGAGCTGTTTTTT
D: -; V: TRBV27; size: few; J: TRBJ2-3; CDR3: CASGRSTDTQYF; DNA: TGTGCCAGCGGCCGGTCCACAGATACGCAGTATTTT
D: -; V: TRBV12-3/TRBV12-4; size: -; J: TRBJ2-7; CDR3: CASSQTRSYEQYF; DNA: TGTGCCAGCAGTCAAACACGCTCCTACGAGCAGTACTTC
D: -; V: TRBV7-2; size: few; J: TRBJ2-3; CDR3: CASKRRGFGDTQYF; DNA: TGTGCCAGCAAGAGGAGGGGGTTTGGGGATACGCAGTATTTT
D: -; V: TRBV11-2; size: many; J: TRBJ2-1; CDR3: CASSFVGRSSYNEQFF; DNA: TGTGCCAGCAGCTTCGTGGGGCGCAGCTCCTACAATGAGCAGTTCTTC